This TCR beta chain is drawn from a study of blood T cell repertoires in COVID-19. In the source study's methods: Cell counts per sample came from amplifying reference gene primers. Generated by immunoSEQ multiplex PCR, the TCRdb table keeps only in-frame clones and is missing some. The DNA gave D and trimming, while V, J and clone size come from that table. The sample shows tens of thousands of clones, roughly 80% of them seen only once. Germline V gene sequence: CDR1 SGHTA, CDR2 FQGNSA. The CDR3 consists of 14 residues. V lost 3 bases and J 7 bases, leaving 13 bases between the germline ends. The receptor's source is a woman older than 75 with active or convalescent COVID-19. The chain joins TRBV7-2 to TRBJ2-1; maybe TRBD2 (5 bases). Sequenced sample: peripheral blood. The CDR3 coding sequence is TGTGCCAGCAGCTTGGTTGGAGGATCAAATGAGCAGTTCTTC. As protein: CASSLVGGSNEQFF.